Listed here are 10 T cell receptor beta chains from one sample, sequenced in a study of vaccination and CD4 T cells after COVID-19. No cognate antigen is known for these TCRs. The treatment denotes: roughly nine-day PBMC culture with coronavirus spike peptide pools or control peptides (ViraFEST assay). Sequenced with the Oncomine TCR Beta short-read assay was DNA taken from cultured CD4+ T cells. TCRdb re-called the PCR reads through MiXCR, storing one row per CDR3 protein. The table lists 17,000 or so distinct CDR3 sequences, about 38% of them singletons, with 9.5% to 15% in the top ten. Sequencing was performed on CD4+ T cells from blood, cultured in vitro. These receptors all stem from a human donor who had recovered from COVID-19.

The gene calls are TRBV20-1 and TRBJ2-5, with 9 bases lining up with TRBD2. The J segment lost 4 bases and the V segment lost 7 bases, leaving 10 bases of the junction unmatched. In germline, CDR1 is DFQATT, CDR2 SNEGSKA (reference sequence). The CDR3 totals 14 residues. CDR3 bases: TGCAGTGGGCAGGCGGGAGGGATCGGAGAGACCCAGTACTTC. This sequence encodes CSGQAGGIGETQYF.

The V gene is TRBV27, the J gene TRBJ1-1; maybe TRBD1 (5 bases). Germline V gives CDR1 MNHEY, CDR2 SMNVEV (reference sequence). The CDR3 totals 14 residues. V was clipped by 6 bases and J by 1 base, with 12 bases between them. The CDR3 nucleotides read TGTGCCAGCAGAGGGACCCTTACGAACACTGAAGCTTTCTTT. Its protein product is CASRGTLTNTEAFF.

CDR3 sequence reads: CAISGLAGGSDNEQFF. CDR3 DNA sequence: TGTGCCATCAGTGGTCTAGCGGGAGGTTCGGACAATGAGCAGTTCTTC. This chain links TRBV10-3 with TRBJ2-1, with 11 positions matching TRBD2. The CDR3 is 16 amino acids. CDR1 is ENHRY, CDR2 SYGVKD, per germline. The V segment lost 4 bases and the J segment 5 bases; nucleotides outside the gene matches: 7.

This clonotype was observed a few times. The chain combines TRBV7-2 with TRBJ2-5, with no clear D. Germline CDR1 reads SGHTA; CDR2 reads FQGNSA. The CDR3 consists of 11 residues. Between the trimmed V and J ends, which lost 2 bases and 2 bases, there was a span of 0 bases. DNA of the CDR3: TGTGCCAGCAGCTTACAAGAGACCCAGTACTTC. This encodes CASSLQETQYF.

The chain has TRBV27 and TRBJ1-2; D is unclear. The V end lost 1 base, the J end lost 3 bases, and 9 bases lay between the germline ends. This CDR3 has 14 residues. Germline V lookup: CDR1 MNHEY, CDR2 SMNVEV (reference sequence). CDR3 residues: CASSLFWSDYGYTF. The CDR3 DNA is TGTGCCAGCAGTTTATTTTGGTCTGACTATGGCTACACCTTC.

There are a few counts of this clonotype. The chain is built from TRBV6-2 or TRBV6-3 and TRBJ2-1; 8 bases match TRBD2. The CDR3 is made up of 15 amino acids. V lost 6 bases and J lost 6; bases outside the gene matches: 10. From germline, CDR1 is MNHEY and CDR2 SVGEGT. CDR3 amino acids: CASSHEIAGSNEQFF. DNA of the CDR3: TGTGCCAGCAGCCATGAGATAGCGGGATCCAATGAGCAGTTCTTC.

This clonotype turned up a few times. The chain employs TRBV30 and TRBJ2-5; D unclear. From germline, CDR1 is GTSNPN and CDR2 SVGIG (reference sequence). Trimming removed 1 base from V and 5 bases from J, with 8 bases in between. The CDR3 extends over 12 amino acids. Here the CDR3 DNA reads TGTGCCTGGAGTGGCTTTGGGGAGACCCAGTACTTC. This codes for CAWSGFGETQYF.

This clonotype was observed a few times. This chain links TRBV20-1 with TRBJ2-3, with TRBD2 matching 8 bases. The CDR3 extends over 16 amino acids. CDR1 DFQATT and CDR2 SNEGSKA come from the germline V gene (reference sequence). V shed 0 bases and J 4 bases; nucleotides not matched to a gene: 9. The CDR3 loop is CSAREGSGSVADTQYF. DNA of the CDR3: TGCAGTGCTAGAGAGGGGAGCGGGAGTGTCGCAGATACGCAGTATTTT.

The J gene is TRBJ1-2, the V gene TRBV29-1; 8 nucleotides agree with TRBD1. The CDR3 covers 15 residues. Germline lookup yields CDR1 SQVTM and CDR2 ANQGSEA. J gave up 3 bases and V 7 bases, and 13 bases lay outside the gene matches. The CDR3 region is CSGEDRVGSDYGYTF. The DNA of the CDR3 is TGCAGCGGCGAGGACAGGGTAGGTTCGGACTATGGCTACACCTTC.

The chain couples TRBV7-2 to TRBJ2-5; TRBD2 matches at 8 bases. The CDR3 has 15 amino acids. Germline CDR1 and CDR2: SGHTA and FQGNSA. The J segment lost 1 base and the V segment lost 5 bases, leaving 6 bases of the junction unmatched. CDR3 in DNA: TGTGCCAGCAGCCCCTATACTAGCGGCCAAGAGACCCAGTACTTC. As protein: CASSPYTSGQETQYF.